This TCR beta chain was retrieved from a study of TIL therapy for anti-PD-1-resistant metastatic lung cancer. Notes on this clone: Its antigen is still unknown.

The germline gives CDR1 SGHNT, CDR2 YENEEA. CDR3 length equals 12 residues. V lost 5 bases to trimming and J lost 4 bases, with 6 bases between them. Described time point: pre-treatment sample, taken before nivolumab and TIL therapy. Pleural nodules or supraclavicular lymph nodes made up most of the excised metastases sampled. Tumors were harvested before any PD-1/PD-L1 blockade. This was the immunoSEQ v3 assay. Sequencing was performed with immunoSEQ multiplex PCR; in TCRdb, only in-frame clones are kept and a portion is missing. The repertoire holds 45,000 to 60,000 clones, 71% seen once, with more than 5% in the top ten. Study-wide points: Compared with baseline intratumoral T cells, expanded TIL cultures were more clonal and less diverse (roughly 6.5% vs 31%).

This TCR was recovered from a person aged 25 to 85 with non-small cell lung cancer. The chain uses TRBV11-3 and TRBJ2-1; unclear D gene. The specimen was tumor tissue, collected at baseline. This CDR3 is CASSQRYNEQFF. CDR3 nucleotide sequence: TGTGCCAGCAGCCAGAGGTACAATGAGCAGTTCTTC.